This record covers a single TCR beta chain. This sample stems from a study of control samples from healthy donors and cancer patients. TCRdb keeps only in-frame clones here, not all; method: immunoSEQ multiplex PCR. Of 150,000 or so clones in the sample, over 85% were seen once. V dropped 2 bases and J dropped 2 bases, with 7 bases sitting between them. The CDR3 sequence is 13 residues long. Looked up from germline, CDR1 is MGHDK and CDR2 is SYGVNS. This rearrangement joins TRBV25-1 to TRBJ2-7; D assignment may be TRBD1 or TRBD2 (5 bases each). Sample: blood. The TCR sequence derives from a man younger than 35 in good health. The CDR3 sequence: CASSERGPYEQYF. The CDR3 region has the DNA TGTGCCAGCAGTGAACGGGGACCCTACGAGCAGTACTTC.